Below, 4 T cell receptor beta chains from the same sample are listed, as sequenced in a study of blood T cell repertoires in COVID-19. Generated by immunoSEQ multiplex PCR, the TCRdb table keeps only in-frame clones and is missing some. This table holds approximately 390,000 clones, roughly 90% found once. The source material was PBMCs or T cells enriched from blood (not recorded which). These receptors were obtained from a woman aged 40 to 49 with acute COVID-19.

The chain carries TRBV7-2 and TRBJ1-2, with 7 bases fitting TRBD1. With 1 base clipped from V and 2 bases from J, the junction kept 10 bases outside the gene matches. CDR3 length: 17 residues. Germline loops: CDR1 SGHTA, CDR2 FQGNSA. CDR3 sequence (DNA): TGTGCCAGCAGCTTAGGGGGGACAGCGATTATAAACTATGGCTACACCTTC. It codes for CASSLGGTAIINYGYTF.

The rearrangement links TRBV2 to TRBJ1-1; D gene ambiguous. Trimming shortened V by 4 bases and J by 5 bases, and 17 bases separated the two germline ends. Germline CDR1 reads SNHLY; CDR2 reads FYNNEI. The CDR3 extends over 15 amino acids. The CDR3 bases are TGTGCCAGCAGTGTAGAGGGAGGGCCAATGACTGAAGCTTTCTTT. It translates to CASSVEGGPMTEAFF.

The chain combines TRBV6-5 with TRBJ1-2; D remains ambiguous. Deletions cut 7 bases from V and 4 bases from J, with 13 bases between. Germline V gene lookup returns CDR1 MNHEY and CDR2 SVGAGI. The CDR3 is 13 amino acids. In DNA form, the CDR3 reads TGTGCCAGCACCTTGGGCAGGATCTATGGCTACACCTTC. It encodes CASTLGRIYGYTF.

The chain recombines TRBV27 with TRBJ1-6; D not certain. The germline V gene encodes CDR1 MNHEY and CDR2 SMNVEV (reference sequence). V lost 3 bases and J 2 bases, leaving 2 bases between the germline ends. The CDR3 has 13 residues. The CDR3 bases are TGTGCCAGCAGTTTCGCCTATAATTCACCCCTCCACTTT. Translating gives CASSFAYNSPLHF.